This TCR beta chain is drawn from a study of blood T cell repertoires in COVID-19. At the level of the study: Specimens from acute and convalescent COVID-19 originated in the United States, Italy and Spain. Sources were T cells, B-cell-depleted T cells, or PBMCs; the material itself was cDNA or gDNA.

Under the authors' procedure: Reference gene primer amplification in the assay estimated nucleated cell counts. Sequenced by immunoSEQ multiplex PCR; TCRdb stores in-frame clones only, minus some. From that table come the V and J calls and clone size; the DNA was used to work out D and trimming. The sample carries more than 9,000 clones, over 65% recorded once. The CDR3 is 15 residues long. From germline, CDR1 is LNHDA and CDR2 SQIVND (reference sequence). Trimming took 7 bases from V and 2 from J; bases not matched to a gene: 10. The sequencing sample was made of peripheral blood. The chain recombines TRBV19 with TRBJ2-5; 7 bases are shared with TRBD1. This receptor was taken from a human donor in a cohort sampled during active COVID-19. Here the CDR3 DNA reads TGTGCCAGTACCCCGCACAGGGGTCCACAAGAGACCCAGTACTTC. This translates into CASTPHRGPQETQYF.